The subject of this entry is one TCR beta chain. Antigen specificity is unknown. Investigators reverse transcribed all isolated RNA, so they sequenced expressed TCRB transcripts. Deep immunoSEQ sequencing covered naive, central memory and regulatory T cell samples. Libraries were prepared by immunoSEQ multiplex PCR; TCRdb keeps only in-frame clonotypes and omits some of them. The sample holds about 620,000 clones; roughly a sixth are singletons and the top ten take roughly 0.098%. These data come from a study of beta chain features in type 1 diabetes. Study details: In all, some 100,000,000 sorted cells from all samples were analyzed.

Trimming removed 6 bases at V and 3 bases at J, with 11 bases between. The germline V gene encodes CDR1 SNHLY and CDR2 FYNNEI. This CDR3 is 14 amino acids long. Whole-study findings and limits: There were fewer insertions and more deletions at the VDJ junctions of type 1 diabetes patients. In comparison with healthy donors, patients had naive, central memory and Treg TCRB repertoires that appeared more similar.

The specimen was naive CD4+ T cells from blood. This chain joins TRBV2 and TRBJ2-2; perhaps D is TRBD1 or TRBD2 (6 bases each). The sequence derives from a man younger than 35 in good health. The CDR3 DNA reads TGTGCCAGCAGACGGGGGCGGGACACCGGGGAGCTGTTTTTT. Residues: CASRRGRDTGELFF. Drawing the rest from reference TRBV2 and TRBJ2-2, the complete variable domain is EPEVTQTPSHQVTQMGQEVILRCVPISNHLYFYWYRQILGQKVEFLVSFYNNEISEKSEIFDDQFSVERPDGSNFTLKIRSTKLEDSAMYFCASRRGRDTGELFFGEGSRLTVL.